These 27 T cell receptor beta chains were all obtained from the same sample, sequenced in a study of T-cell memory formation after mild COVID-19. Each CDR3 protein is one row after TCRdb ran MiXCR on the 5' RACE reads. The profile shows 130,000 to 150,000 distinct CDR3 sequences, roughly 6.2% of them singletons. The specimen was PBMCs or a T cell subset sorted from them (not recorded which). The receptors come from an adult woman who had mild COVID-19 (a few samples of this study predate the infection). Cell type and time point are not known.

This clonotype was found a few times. The CDR3 nucleotides are TGCAGCGTTGTGAGGGACCAAGAGACCCAGTACTTC. Protein sequence: CSVVRDQETQYF. V is TRBV29-1 and J is TRBJ2-5; TRBD2 is a possible D gene (5 bases). This CDR3 comprises 12 residues. CDR1 and CDR2 (germline): SQVTM, ANQGSEA. The germline V and J ends were trimmed by 4 bases and 0 bases, with 6 bases remaining between them.

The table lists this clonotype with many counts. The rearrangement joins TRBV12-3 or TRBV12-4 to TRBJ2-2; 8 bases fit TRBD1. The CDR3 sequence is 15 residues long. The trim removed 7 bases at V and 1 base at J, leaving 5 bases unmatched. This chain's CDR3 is CASTWGTGNTGELFF. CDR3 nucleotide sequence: TGTGCCAGCACCTGGGGGACAGGGAACACCGGGGAGCTGTTTTTT.

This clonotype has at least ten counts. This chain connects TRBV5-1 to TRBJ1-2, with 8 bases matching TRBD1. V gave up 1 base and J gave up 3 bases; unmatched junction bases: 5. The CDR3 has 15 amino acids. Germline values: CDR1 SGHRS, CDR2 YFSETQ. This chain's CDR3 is CASSLRQGADYGYTF. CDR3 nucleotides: TGCGCCAGCAGCTTGCGTCAGGGGGCCGACTATGGCTACACCTTC.

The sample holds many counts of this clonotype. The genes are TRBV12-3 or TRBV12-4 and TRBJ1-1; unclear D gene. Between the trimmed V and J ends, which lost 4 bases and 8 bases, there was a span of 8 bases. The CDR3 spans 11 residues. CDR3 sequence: CASSSPWEAFF. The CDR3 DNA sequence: TGTGCCAGCAGTTCCCCCTGGGAAGCTTTCTTT.

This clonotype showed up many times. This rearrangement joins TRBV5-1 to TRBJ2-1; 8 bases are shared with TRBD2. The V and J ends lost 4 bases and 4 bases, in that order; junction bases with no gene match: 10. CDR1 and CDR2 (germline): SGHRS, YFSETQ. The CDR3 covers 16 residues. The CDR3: CASSPGGLVKYNEQFF. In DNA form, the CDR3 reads TGCGCCAGCAGCCCGGGGGGGTTGGTCAAATACAATGAGCAGTTCTTC.

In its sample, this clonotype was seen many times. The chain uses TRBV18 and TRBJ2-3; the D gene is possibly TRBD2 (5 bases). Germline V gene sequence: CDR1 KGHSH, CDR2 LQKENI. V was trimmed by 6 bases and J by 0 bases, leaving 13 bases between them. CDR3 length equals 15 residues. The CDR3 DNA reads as TGTGCCAGCTCGCGGACTCAAACTAGCACAGATACGCAGTATTTT. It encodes CASSRTQTSTDTQYF.

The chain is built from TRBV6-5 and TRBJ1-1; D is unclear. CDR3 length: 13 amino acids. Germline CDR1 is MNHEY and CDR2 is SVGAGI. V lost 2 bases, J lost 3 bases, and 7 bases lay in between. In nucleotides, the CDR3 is TGTGCCAGCAGTTACAGGAGTTACACTGAAGCTTTCTTT. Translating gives CASSYRSYTEAFF.

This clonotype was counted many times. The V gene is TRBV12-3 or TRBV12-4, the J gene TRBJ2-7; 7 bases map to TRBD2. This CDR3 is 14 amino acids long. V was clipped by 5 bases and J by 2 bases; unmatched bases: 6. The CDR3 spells CASSPLAVAYEQYF. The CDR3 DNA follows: TGTGCCAGCAGTCCTCTAGCGGTTGCCTACGAGCAGTACTTC.

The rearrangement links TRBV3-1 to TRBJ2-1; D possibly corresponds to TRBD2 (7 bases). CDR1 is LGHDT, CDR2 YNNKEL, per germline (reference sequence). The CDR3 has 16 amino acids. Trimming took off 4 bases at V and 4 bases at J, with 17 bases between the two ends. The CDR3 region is CASSPFRGREYNEQFF. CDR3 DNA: TGTGCCAGCAGCCCCTTTCGGGGGCGGGAGTACAATGAGCAGTTCTTC.

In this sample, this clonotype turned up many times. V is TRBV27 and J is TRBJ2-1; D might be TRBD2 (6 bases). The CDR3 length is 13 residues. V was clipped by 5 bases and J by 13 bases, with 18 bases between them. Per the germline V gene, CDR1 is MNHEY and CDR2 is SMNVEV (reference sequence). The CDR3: CASSRYRDSGQFF. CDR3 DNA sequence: TGTGCCAGCAGTCGATACCGGGACTCAGGCCAGTTCTTC.

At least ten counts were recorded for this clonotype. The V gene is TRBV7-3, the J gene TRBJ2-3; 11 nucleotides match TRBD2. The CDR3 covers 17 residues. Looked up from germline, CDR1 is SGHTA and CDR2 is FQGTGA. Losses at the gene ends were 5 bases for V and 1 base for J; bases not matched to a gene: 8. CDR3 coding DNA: TGTGCCAGCAGCGCCACACCGACTAGCGGGGGCACAGATACGCAGTATTTT. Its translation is CASSATPTSGGTDTQYF.

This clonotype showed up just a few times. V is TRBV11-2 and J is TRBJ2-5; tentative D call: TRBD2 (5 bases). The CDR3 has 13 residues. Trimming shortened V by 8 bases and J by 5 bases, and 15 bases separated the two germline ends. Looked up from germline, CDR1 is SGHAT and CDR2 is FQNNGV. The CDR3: CASVADYRETQYF. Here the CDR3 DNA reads TGTGCCAGCGTGGCCGACTACCGCGAGACCCAGTACTTC.

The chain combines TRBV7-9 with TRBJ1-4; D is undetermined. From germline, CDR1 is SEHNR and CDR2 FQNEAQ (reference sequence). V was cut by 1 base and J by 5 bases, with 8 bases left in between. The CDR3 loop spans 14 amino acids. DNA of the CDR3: TGTGCCAGCAGCTTAGGGACGGAAAATGAAAAACTGTTTTTT. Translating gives CASSLGTENEKLFF.

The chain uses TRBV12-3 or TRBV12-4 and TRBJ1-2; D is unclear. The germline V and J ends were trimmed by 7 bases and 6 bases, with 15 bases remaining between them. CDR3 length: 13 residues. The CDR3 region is CASTSYVADGYTF. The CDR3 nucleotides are TGTGCCAGCACAAGTTACGTGGCCGATGGCTACACCTTC.

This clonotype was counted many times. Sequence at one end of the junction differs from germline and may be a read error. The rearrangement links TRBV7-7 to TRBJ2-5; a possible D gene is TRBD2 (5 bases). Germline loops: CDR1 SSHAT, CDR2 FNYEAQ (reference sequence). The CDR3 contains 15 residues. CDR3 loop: CASSLSGTSQETQYF. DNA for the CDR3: TGTGCTAGCAGCTTAAGCGGAACGAGCCAAGAGACCCAGTACTTC.

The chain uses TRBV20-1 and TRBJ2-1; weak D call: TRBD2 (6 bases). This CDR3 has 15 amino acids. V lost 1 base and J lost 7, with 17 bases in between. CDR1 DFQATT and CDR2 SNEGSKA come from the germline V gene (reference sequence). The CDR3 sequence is CSARAAGPLENEQFF. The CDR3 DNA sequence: TGCAGTGCTAGAGCTGCGGGACCCCTTGAGAATGAGCAGTTCTTC.

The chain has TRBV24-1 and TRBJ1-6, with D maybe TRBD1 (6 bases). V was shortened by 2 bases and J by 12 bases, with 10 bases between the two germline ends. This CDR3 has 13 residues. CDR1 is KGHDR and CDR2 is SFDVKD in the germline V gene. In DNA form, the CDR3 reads TGTGCCACCAGTGATTATACAGGGAGACCCCTCCACTTT. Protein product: CATSDYTGRPLHF.

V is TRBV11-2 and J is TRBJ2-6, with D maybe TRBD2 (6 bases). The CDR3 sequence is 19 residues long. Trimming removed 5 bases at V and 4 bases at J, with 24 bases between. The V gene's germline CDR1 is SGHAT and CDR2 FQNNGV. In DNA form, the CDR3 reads TGTGCCAGCAGCCCGATGACTAGGCTCCCTTATCAGGGGGCCAACGTCCTGACTTTC. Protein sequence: CASSPMTRLPYQGANVLTF.

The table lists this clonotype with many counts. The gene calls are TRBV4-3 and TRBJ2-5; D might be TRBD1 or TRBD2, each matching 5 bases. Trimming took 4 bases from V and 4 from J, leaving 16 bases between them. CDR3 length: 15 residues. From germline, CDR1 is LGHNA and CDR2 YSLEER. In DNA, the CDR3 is TGCGCCAGCAGCCGATCGCTGGGGGTCGGAGAGACCCAGTACTTC. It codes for CASSRSLGVGETQYF.

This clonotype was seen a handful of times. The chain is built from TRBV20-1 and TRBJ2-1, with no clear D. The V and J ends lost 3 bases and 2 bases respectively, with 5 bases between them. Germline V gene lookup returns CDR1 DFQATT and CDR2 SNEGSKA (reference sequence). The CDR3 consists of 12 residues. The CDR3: CSASAAYNEQFF. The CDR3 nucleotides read TGCAGTGCTAGCGCAGCCTACAATGAGCAGTTCTTC.

CDR3 DNA: TGCAGTGCTAGTCGTGTCCAGAACTATGGCTACACCTTC. Protein product: CSASRVQNYGYTF. The J gene is TRBJ1-2, the V gene TRBV20-1, with unresolved D. V was clipped by 3 bases and J by 2 bases, with 10 bases between them. CDR3 length: 13 residues. Germline lookup yields CDR1 DFQATT and CDR2 SNEGSKA (reference sequence).

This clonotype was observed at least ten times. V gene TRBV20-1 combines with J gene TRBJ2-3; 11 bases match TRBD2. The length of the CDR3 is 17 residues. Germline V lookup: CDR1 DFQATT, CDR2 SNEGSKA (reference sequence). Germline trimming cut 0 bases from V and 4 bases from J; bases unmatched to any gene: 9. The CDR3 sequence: CSARDLASGRLADTQYF. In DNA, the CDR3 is TGCAGTGCTAGAGATTTGGCTAGCGGGAGGCTCGCAGATACGCAGTATTTT.

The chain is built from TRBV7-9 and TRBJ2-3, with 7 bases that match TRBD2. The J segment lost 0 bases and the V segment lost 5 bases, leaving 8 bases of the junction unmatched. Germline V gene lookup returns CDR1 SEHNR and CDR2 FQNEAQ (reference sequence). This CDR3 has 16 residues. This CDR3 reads CASSKGTNPSTDTQYF. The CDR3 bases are TGTGCCAGCAGCAAGGGGACTAACCCTAGCACAGATACGCAGTATTTT.

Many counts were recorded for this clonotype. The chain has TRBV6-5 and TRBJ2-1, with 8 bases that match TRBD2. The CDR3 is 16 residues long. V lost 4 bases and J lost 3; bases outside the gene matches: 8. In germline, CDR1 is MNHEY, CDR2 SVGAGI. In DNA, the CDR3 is TGTGCCAGCAGTTGGGAAAGCGGGAGAATCTACAATGAGCAGTTCTTC. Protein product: CASSWESGRIYNEQFF.

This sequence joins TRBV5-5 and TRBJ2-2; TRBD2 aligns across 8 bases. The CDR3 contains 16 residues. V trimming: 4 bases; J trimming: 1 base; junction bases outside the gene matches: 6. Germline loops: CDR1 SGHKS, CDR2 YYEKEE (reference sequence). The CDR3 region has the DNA TGTGCCAGCAGCACACGGGGGGGCAAGAACACCGGGGAGCTGTTTTTT. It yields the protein CASSTRGGKNTGELFF.

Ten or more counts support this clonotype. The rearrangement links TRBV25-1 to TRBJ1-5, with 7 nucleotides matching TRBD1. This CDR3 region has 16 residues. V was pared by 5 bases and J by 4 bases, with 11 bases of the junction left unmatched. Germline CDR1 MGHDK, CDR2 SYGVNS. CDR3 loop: CASSQSGTASNQPQHF. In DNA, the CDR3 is TGTGCCAGCAGTCAATCCGGGACAGCGTCGAATCAGCCCCAGCATTTT.

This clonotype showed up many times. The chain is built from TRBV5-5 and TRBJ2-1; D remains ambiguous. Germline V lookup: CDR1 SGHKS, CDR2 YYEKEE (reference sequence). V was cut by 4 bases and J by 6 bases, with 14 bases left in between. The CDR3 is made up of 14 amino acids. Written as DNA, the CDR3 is TGTGCCAGCAGCCCCGCGTCGGTAACCAATGAGCAGTTCTTC. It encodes CASSPASVTNEQFF.